The entry below gives a single T cell receptor beta chain sequence along with its context. Its antigen is still unknown. The V and J ends lost 2 bases and 4 bases respectively, with 6 bases between them. The CDR3 totals 13 residues. Per germline, CDR1 LNHDA and CDR2 SQIVND (reference sequence). This sample was included in a study of cytomegalovirus exposure and HLA in healthy donors. Findings and caveats of the study: It has been reported that TCR beta sequences accurately predicted the HLA-A and HLA-B alleles of most subjects.

A multiplex PCR was run with 60 Vbeta primers and 13 Jbeta primers. The table came from immunoSEQ multiplex PCR; TCRdb's copy has only in-frame clones and leaves some out. The sample records around 130,000 clones, roughly 80% being singletons. This chain connects TRBV19 to TRBJ1-5, with D unclear. The sample comprised PBMCs. The receptor was derived from a man aged 50 to 59 in good health and CMV-seronegative. The CDR3 reads CASSISYNQPQHF. The DNA of the CDR3 is TGTGCCAGTAGTATAAGCTATAATCAGCCCCAGCATTTT.